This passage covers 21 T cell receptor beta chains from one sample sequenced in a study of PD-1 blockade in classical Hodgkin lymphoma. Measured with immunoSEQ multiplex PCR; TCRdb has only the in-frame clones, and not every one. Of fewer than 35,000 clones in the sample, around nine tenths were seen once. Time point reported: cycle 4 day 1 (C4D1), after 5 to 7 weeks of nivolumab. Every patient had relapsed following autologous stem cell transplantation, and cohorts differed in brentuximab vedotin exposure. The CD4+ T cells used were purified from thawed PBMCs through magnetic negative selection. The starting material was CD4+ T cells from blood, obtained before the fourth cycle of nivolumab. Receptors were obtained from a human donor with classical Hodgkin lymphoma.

CDR3 in DNA: TGTGCCAGTAGTATGGGACAGGGGTACGAGCAGTACTTC. Translated: CASSMGQGYEQYF. The rearrangement joins TRBV19 to TRBJ2-7, with 10 bases aligning to TRBD1. The V segment lost 3 bases and the J segment 4 bases; nucleotides outside the gene matches: 0. The CDR3 runs 13 residues. The germline V gene has CDR1 LNHDA and CDR2 SQIVND (reference sequence).

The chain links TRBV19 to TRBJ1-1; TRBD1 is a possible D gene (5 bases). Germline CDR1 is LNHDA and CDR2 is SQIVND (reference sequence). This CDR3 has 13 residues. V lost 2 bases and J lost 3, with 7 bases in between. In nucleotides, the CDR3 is TGTGCCAGTAGTATACGGGGGGACACTGAAGCTTTCTTT. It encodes CASSIRGDTEAFF.

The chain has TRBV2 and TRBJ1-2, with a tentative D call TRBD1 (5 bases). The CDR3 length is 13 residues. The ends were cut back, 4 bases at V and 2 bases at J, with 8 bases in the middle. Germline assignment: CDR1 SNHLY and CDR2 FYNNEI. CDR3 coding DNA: TGTGCCAGCAGTGGACAGCTAAACTATGGCTACACCTTC. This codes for CASSGQLNYGYTF.

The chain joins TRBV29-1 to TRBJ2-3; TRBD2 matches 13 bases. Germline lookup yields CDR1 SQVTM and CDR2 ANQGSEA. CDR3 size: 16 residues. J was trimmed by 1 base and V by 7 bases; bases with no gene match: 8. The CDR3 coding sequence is TGCAGCGGATCTGGGACTAGCGGGGTTGGCACAGATACGCAGTATTTT. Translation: CSGSGTSGVGTDTQYF.

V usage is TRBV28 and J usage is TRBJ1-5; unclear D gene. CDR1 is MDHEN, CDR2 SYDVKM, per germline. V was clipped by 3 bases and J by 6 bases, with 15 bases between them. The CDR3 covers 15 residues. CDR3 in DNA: TGTGCCAGCAGTTTTCTGTCTGGGGAACGTCAGCCCCAGCATTTT. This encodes CASSFLSGERQPQHF.

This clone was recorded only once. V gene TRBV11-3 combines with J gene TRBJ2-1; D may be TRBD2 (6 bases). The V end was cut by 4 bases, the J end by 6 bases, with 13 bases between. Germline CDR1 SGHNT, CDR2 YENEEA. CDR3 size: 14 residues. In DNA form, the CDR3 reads TGTGCCAGCAGCTACCTCCCGACTAGCAATGAGCAGTTCTTC. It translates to CASSYLPTSNEQFF.

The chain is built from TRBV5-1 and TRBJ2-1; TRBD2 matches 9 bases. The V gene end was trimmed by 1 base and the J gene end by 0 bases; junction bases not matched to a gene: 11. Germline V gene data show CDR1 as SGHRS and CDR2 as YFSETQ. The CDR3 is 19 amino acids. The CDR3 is CASSLLRGRVGSSYNEQFF. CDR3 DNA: TGCGCCAGCAGCTTGTTGCGCGGGAGGGTTGGGAGCTCCTACAATGAGCAGTTCTTC.

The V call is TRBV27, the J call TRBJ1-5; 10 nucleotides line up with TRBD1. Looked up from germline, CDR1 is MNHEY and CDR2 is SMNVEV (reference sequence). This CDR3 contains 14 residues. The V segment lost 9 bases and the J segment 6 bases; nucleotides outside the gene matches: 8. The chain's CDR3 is CASRGQGSFQPQHF. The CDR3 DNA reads TGTGCCAGTAGGGGACAGGGGAGCTTTCAGCCCCAGCATTTT.

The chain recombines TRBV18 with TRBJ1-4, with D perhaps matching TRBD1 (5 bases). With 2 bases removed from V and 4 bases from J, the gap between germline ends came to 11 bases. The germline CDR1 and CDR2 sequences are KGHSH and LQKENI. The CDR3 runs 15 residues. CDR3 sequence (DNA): TGTGCCAGCTCACCAGGGGCCCCTTTTAATGAAAAACTGTTTTTT. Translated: CASSPGAPFNEKLFF. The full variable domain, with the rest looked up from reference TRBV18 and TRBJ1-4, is NAGVMQNPRHLVRRRGQEARLRCSPMKGHSHVYWYRQLPEEGLKFMVYLQKENIIDESGMPKERFSAEFPKEGPSILRIQQVVRGDSAAYFCASSPGAPFNEKLFFGSGTQLSVL.

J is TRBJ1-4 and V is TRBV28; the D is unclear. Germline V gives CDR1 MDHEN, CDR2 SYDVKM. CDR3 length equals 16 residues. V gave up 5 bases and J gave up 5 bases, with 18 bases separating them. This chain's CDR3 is CASSLRRTKLNEKLFF. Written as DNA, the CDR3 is TGTGCCAGCAGTCTCCGACGAACGAAACTGAATGAAAAACTGTTTTTT.

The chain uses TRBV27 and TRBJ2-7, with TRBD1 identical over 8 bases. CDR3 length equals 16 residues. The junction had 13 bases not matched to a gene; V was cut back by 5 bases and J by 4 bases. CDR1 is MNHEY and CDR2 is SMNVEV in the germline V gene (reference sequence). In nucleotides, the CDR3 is TGTGCCAGCAGTCGAGGGACAGGAATGGAGAGGTACGAGCAGTACTTC. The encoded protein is CASSRGTGMERYEQYF.

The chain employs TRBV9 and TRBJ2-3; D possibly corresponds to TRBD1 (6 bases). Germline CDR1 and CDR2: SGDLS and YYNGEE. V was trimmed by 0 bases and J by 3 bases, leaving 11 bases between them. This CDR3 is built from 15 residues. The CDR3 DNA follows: TGTGCCAGCAGCGTAGTAAAGGGGGTGACAGATACGCAGTATTTT. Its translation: CASSVVKGVTDTQYF.

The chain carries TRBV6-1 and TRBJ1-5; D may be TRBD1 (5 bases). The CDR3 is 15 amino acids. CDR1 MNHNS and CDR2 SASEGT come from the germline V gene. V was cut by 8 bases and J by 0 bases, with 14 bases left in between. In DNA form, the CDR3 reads TGTGCCAGCTCGAGGGACGGAAATAGCAATCAGCCCCAGCATTTT. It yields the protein CASSRDGNSNQPQHF.

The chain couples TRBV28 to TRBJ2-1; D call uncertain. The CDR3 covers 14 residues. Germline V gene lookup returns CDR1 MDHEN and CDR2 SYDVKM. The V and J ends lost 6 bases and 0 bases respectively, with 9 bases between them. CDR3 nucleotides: TGTGCCAGCAGCCCCCCCTCCTCCTACAATGAGCAGTTCTTC. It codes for CASSPPSSYNEQFF. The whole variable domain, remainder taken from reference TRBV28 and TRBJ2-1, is DVKVTQSSRYLVKRTGEKVFLECVQDMDHENMFWYRQDPGLGLRLIYFSYDVKMKEKGDIPEGYSVSREKKERFSLILESASTNQTSMYLCASSPPSSYNEQFFGPGTRLTVL.

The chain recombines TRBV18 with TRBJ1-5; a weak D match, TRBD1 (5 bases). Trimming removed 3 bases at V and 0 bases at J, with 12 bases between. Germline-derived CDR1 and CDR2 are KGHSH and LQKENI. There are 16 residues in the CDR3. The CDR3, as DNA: TGTGCCAGCTCACCCTCTCCGACAGATAGCAATCAGCCCCAGCATTTT. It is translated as CASSPSPTDSNQPQHF. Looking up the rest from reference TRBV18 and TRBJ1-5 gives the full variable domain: NAGVMQNPRHLVRRRGQEARLRCSPMKGHSHVYWYRQLPEEGLKFMVYLQKENIIDESGMPKERFSAEFPKEGPSILRIQQVVRGDSAAYFCASSPSPTDSNQPQHFGDGTRLSIL.

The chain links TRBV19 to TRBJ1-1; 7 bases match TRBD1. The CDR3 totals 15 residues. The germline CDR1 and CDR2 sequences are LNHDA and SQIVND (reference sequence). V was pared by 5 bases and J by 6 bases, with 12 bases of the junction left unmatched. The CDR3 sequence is CASSGGGGGAPEAFF. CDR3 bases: TGTGCCAGTAGTGGAGGAGGAGGGGGCGCGCCTGAAGCTTTCTTT.

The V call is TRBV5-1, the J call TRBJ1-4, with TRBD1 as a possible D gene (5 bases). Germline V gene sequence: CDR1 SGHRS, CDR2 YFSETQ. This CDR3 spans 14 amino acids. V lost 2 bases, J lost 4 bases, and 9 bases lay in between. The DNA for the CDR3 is TGCGCCAGCAGCTTAAGGGGTAATAATGAAAAACTGTTTTTT. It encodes CASSLRGNNEKLFF.

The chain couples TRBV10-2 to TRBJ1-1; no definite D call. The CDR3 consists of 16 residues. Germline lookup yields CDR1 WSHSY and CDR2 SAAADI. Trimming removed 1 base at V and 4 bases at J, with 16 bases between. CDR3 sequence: CASSELGGKVGTEAFF. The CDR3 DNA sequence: TGCGCCAGCAGTGAGTTGGGAGGGAAGGTAGGCACTGAAGCTTTCTTT.

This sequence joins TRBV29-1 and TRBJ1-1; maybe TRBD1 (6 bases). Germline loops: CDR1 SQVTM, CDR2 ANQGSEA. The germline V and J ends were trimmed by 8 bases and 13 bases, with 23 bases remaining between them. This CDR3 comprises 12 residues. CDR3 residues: CSISLLGTLVFF. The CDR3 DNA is TGCAGCATTTCCTTGCTCGGGACATTGGTTTTCTTT.

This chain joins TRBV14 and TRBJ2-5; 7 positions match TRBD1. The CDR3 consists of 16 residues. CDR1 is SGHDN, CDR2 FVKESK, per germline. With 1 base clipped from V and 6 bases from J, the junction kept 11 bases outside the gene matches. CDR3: CASSQGNYGTVKTQYF. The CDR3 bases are TGTGCCAGCAGCCAAGGAAACTACGGGACAGTCAAGACCCAGTACTTC.

CDR3 sequence: CAISESGAGGVGETQYF. Written as DNA, the CDR3 is TGTGCCATCAGTGAGTCAGGCGCGGGAGGGGTCGGAGAGACCCAGTACTTC. The rearrangement uses TRBV10-3 and TRBJ2-5; TRBD2 agrees at 9 bases. Germline assignment: CDR1 ENHRY and CDR2 SYGVKD. V was pared by 0 bases and J by 4 bases, with 9 bases of the junction left unmatched. This CDR3 contains 17 residues.